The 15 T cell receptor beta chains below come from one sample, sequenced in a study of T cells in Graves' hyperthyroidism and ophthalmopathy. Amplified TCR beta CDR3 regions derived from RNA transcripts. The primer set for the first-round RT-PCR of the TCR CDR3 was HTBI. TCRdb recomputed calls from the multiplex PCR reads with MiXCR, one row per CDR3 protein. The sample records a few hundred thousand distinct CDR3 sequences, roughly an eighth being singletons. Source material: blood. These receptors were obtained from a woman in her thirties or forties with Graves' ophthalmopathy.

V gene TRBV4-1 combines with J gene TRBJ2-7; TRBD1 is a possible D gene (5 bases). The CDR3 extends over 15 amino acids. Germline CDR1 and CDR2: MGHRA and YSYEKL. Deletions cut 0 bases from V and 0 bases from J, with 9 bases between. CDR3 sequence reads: CASSQEATASYEQYF. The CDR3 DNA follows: TGCGCCAGCAGCCAAGAGGCGACAGCCTCCTACGAGCAGTACTTC.

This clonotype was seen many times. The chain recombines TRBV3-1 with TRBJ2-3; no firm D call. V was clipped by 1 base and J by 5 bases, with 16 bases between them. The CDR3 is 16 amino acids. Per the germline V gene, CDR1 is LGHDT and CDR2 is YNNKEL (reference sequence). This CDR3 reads CASSQALLGVEDTQYF. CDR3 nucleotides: TGTGCCAGCAGCCAAGCACTCTTGGGTGTAGAAGATACGCAGTATTTT.

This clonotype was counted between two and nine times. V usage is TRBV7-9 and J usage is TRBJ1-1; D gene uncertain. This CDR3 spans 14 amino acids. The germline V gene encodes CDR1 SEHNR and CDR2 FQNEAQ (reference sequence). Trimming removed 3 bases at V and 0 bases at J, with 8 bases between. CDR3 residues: CASSFPAMNTEAFF. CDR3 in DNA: TGTGCCAGCAGCTTTCCAGCTATGAACACTGAAGCTTTCTTT. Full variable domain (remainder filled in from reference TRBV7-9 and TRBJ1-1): DTGVSQNPRHKITKRGQNVTFRCDPISEHNRLYWYRQTLGQGPEFLTYFQNEAQLEKSRLLSDRFSAERPKGSFSTLEIQRTEQGDSAMYLCASSFPAMNTEAFFGQGTRLTVV.

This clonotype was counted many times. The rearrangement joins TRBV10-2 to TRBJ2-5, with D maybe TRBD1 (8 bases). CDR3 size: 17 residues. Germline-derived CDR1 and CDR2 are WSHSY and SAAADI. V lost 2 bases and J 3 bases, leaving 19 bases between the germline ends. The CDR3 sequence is CASSEINRGGFEETQYF. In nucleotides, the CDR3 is TGCGCCAGCAGTGAGATCAACAGGGGGGGGTTTGAAGAGACCCAGTACTTC.

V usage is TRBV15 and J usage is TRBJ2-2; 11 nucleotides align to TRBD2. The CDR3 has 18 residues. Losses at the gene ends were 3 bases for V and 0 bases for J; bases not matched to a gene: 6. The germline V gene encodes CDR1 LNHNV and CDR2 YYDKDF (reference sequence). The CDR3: CATSSVSGRVPNTGELFF. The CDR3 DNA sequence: TGTGCCACCAGCAGCGTTAGCGGGAGGGTCCCGAACACCGGGGAGCTGTTTTTT.

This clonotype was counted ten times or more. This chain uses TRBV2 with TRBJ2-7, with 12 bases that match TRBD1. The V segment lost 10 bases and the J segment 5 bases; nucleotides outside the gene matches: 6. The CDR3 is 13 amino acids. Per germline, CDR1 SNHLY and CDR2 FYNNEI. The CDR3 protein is CAIAGTGGDEQYF. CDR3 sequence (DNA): TGTGCCATAGCCGGGACAGGGGGCGACGAGCAGTACTTC.

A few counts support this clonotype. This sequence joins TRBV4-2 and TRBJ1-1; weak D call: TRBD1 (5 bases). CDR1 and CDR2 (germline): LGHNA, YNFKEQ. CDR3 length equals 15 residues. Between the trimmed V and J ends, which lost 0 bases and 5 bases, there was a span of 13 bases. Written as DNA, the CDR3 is TGTGCCAGCAGCCAAGAAACCGGGGGAGGGACTGAAGCTTTCTTT. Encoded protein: CASSQETGGGTEAFF.

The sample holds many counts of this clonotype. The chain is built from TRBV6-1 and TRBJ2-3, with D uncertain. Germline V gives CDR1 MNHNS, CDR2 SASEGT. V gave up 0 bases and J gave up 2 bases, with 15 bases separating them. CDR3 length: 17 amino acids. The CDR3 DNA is TGTGCCAGCAGTGAAGCACTACTCGGACGGATCACAGATACGCAGTATTTT. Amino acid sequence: CASSEALLGRITDTQYF.

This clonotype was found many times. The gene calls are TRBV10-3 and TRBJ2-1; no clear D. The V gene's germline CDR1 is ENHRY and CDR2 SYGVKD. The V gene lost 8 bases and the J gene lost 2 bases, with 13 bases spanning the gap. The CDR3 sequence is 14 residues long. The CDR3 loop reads CAIALLNAYNEQFF. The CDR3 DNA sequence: TGTGCCATCGCCTTGCTCAATGCCTACAATGAGCAGTTCTTC.

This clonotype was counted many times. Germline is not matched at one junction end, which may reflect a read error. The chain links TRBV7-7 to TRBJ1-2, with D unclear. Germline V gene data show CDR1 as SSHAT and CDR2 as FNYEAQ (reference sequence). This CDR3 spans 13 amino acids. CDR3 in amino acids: CASSPLGSYGYTF. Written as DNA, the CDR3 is TGTGCTAGCAGCCCGTTGGGCTCCTATGGCTACACCTTC.

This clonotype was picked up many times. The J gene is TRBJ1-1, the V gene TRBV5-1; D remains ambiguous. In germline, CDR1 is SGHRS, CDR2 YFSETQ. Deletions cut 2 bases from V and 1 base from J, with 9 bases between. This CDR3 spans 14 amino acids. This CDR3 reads CASSFSYGNTEAFF. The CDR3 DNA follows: TGCGCCAGCAGCTTCAGCTATGGGAACACTGAAGCTTTCTTT. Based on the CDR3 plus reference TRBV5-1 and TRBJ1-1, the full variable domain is KAGVTQTPRYLIKTRGQQVTLSCSPISGHRSVSWYQQTPGQGLQFLFEYFSETQRNKGNFPGRFSGRQFSNSRSEMNVSTLELGDSALYLCASSFSYGNTEAFFGQGTRLTVV.

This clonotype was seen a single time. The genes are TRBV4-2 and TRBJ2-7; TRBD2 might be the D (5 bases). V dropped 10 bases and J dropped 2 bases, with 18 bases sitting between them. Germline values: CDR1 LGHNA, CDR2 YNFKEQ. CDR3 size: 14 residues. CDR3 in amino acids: CANKRDMGTYEQYF. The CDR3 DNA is TGTGCCAACAAGAGGGATATGGGGACCTACGAGCAGTACTTC.

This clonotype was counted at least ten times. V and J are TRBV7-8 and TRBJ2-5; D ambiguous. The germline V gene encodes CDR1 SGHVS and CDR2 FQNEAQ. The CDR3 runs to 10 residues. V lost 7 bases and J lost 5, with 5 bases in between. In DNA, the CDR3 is TGTGCCAGCATTGGGGAGACCCAGTACTTC. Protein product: CASIGETQYF.

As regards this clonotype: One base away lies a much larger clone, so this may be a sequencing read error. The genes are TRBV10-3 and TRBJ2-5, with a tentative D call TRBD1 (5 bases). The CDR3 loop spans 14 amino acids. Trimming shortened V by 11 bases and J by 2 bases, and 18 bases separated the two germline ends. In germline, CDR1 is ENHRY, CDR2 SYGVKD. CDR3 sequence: CAVHVDSWQETQYF. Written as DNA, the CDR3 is TGTGCCGTTCATGTAGACAGCTGGCAAGAGACCCAGTACTTC.

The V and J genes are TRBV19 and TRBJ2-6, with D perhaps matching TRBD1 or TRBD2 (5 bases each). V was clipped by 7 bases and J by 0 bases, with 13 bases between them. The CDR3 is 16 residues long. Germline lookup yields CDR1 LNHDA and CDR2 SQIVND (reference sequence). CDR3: CASKPGTLSGANVLTF. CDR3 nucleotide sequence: TGTGCCAGTAAACCGGGGACCCTCTCTGGGGCCAACGTCCTGACTTTC.